The 20 T cell receptor beta chains given below trace back to one sample, sequenced in a study of early T cells in non-severe SARS-CoV-2 infection. TCRdb reprocessed the 5' RACE reads via MiXCR and lists one record per CDR3 protein. Of about 50,000 distinct CDR3 sequences in the sample, roughly 6.1% were seen once. The sample was whole blood, taken at baseline. These receptors all stem from an adult who was a healthcare worker with PCR-confirmed SARS-CoV-2 infection or an uninfected control (not recorded which).

This clonotype was seen more than once but under ten times. J is TRBJ1-4 and V is TRBV7-8; no reliable D call. Trimming pared 0 bases from V and 0 bases from J, leaving 5 bases between. The CDR3 spans 15 residues. The germline gives CDR1 SGHVS, CDR2 FQNEAQ. The CDR3 nucleotides read TGTGCCAGCAGCTTAGCGGGCCCAACTAATGAAAAACTGTTTTTT. Protein sequence: CASSLAGPTNEKLFF.

This clonotype was seen many times. The chain uses TRBV5-1 and TRBJ2-7; 7 nucleotides agree with TRBD1. V was clipped by 4 bases and J by 3 bases; unmatched bases: 7. This CDR3 contains 14 residues. CDR1 SGHRS and CDR2 YFSETQ come from the germline V gene. The CDR3 is CASSPSRTGYEQYF. Written as DNA, the CDR3 is TGCGCCAGCAGCCCCTCAAGGACAGGCTACGAGCAGTACTTC.

The chain combines TRBV5-1 with TRBJ2-3, with 11 bases lining up with TRBD2. The CDR3 length is 15 residues. In germline, CDR1 is SGHRS, CDR2 YFSETQ. The J segment lost 5 bases and the V segment lost 0 bases, leaving 2 bases of the junction unmatched. The chain's CDR3 is CASSLGLAGGDTQYF. The CDR3 DNA sequence: TGCGCCAGCAGCTTGGGCCTAGCGGGAGGAGATACGCAGTATTTT.

The gene calls are TRBV11-2 and TRBJ2-1; D may be TRBD1 (6 bases). The CDR3 runs to 16 residues. V dropped 1 base and J dropped 7 bases, with 17 bases sitting between them. CDR1 and CDR2 from the germline V gene are SGHAT and FQNNGV. The CDR3 DNA follows: TGTGCCAGCAGCTTAGTCGGACAGCGCCCATTTAATGAGCAGTTCTTC. This encodes CASSLVGQRPFNEQFF.

The chain combines TRBV12-3 or TRBV12-4 with TRBJ1-2; D is ambiguous. The CDR3 runs 14 residues. V lost 2 bases and J lost 4, with 11 bases in between. In nucleotides, the CDR3 is TGTGCCAGCAGTTTAAAGGGCCGGGGCTATGGCTACACCTTC. Translation gives CASSLKGRGYGYTF.

This clonotype is medium-sized. The V and J genes are TRBV28 and TRBJ2-1, with 12 nucleotides matching TRBD1. The germline V gene has CDR1 MDHEN and CDR2 SYDVKM. There are 17 residues in the CDR3. With 7 bases clipped from V and 0 bases from J, the junction kept 7 bases outside the gene matches. The CDR3 region is CASTPLGQGASYNEQFF. CDR3 nucleotides: TGTGCCAGCACCCCGCTGGGACAGGGGGCCTCCTACAATGAGCAGTTCTTC.

This clonotype occurred many times. The rearrangement links TRBV4-1 to TRBJ2-5; 10 bases fit TRBD2. Per germline, CDR1 MGHRA and CDR2 YSYEKL. The CDR3 is 16 residues long. V shed 2 bases, J shed 0 bases, and the junction held 3 bases outside the gene matches. The CDR3 loop is CASSQTLAGDQETQYF. CDR3 in DNA: TGCGCCAGCAGCCAAACGCTAGCGGGAGACCAAGAGACCCAGTACTTC.

This clonotype showed up just a few times. The chain employs TRBV14 and TRBJ2-1; 8 positions agree with TRBD2. The V gene's germline CDR1 is SGHDN and CDR2 FVKESK. The CDR3 contains 14 residues. Trimming cost V 4 bases and J 9 bases; bases outside gene matches: 8. Here the CDR3 reads CASSLPTSVSEQFF. The CDR3 nucleotides read TGTGCCAGCAGCCTCCCGACTAGCGTAAGTGAGCAGTTCTTC. The full variable domain, with the rest looked up from reference TRBV14 and TRBJ2-1, is EAGVTQFPSHSVIEKGQTVTLRCDPISGHDNLYWYRRVMGKEIKFLLHFVKESKQDESGMPNNRFLAERTGGTYSTLKVQPAELEDSGVYFCASSLPTSVSEQFFGPGTRLTVL.

CDR3 in DNA: TGTGCCAGCAGGGCTCTGAGCGGGGGGAGCTCCTACGAGCAGTACTTC. It yields the protein CASRALSGGSSYEQYF. The rearrangement links TRBV3-1 to TRBJ2-7; 9 bases line up with TRBD2. Germline V gene data show CDR1 as LGHDT and CDR2 as YNNKEL (reference sequence). J gave up 0 bases and V 6 bases, and 9 bases lay outside the gene matches. The CDR3 length is 16 residues.

This clonotype appeared many times. This chain uses TRBV7-8 with TRBJ1-1, with D tentatively TRBD1 (5 bases). CDR3 length: 14 amino acids. V lost 1 base, J lost 4 bases, and 10 bases lay in between. The germline gives CDR1 SGHVS, CDR2 FQNEAQ. Here the CDR3 DNA reads TGTGCCAGCAGCTTAGATGGGGGTGGCACTGAAGCTTTCTTT. Its protein is CASSLDGGGTEAFF.

This clonotype occurred a few times. The chain is built from TRBV6-6 and TRBJ2-2; D not certain. Germline-derived CDR1 and CDR2 are MNHNY and SVGAGI (reference sequence). V was pared by 5 bases and J by 5 bases, with 9 bases between. CDR3 size: 13 residues. Here the CDR3 reads CASSTLGTGELFF. CDR3 DNA: TGTGCCAGCAGTACCCTGGGGACCGGGGAGCTGTTTTTT.

This clonotype showed up just a few times. The rearrangement links TRBV18 to TRBJ2-1; weak D call: TRBD2 (5 bases). Between the trimmed V and J ends, which lost 1 base and 0 bases, there was a span of 10 bases. The CDR3 is 16 residues long. Germline CDR1 reads KGHSH; CDR2 reads LQKENI. CDR3 nucleotide sequence: TGTGCCAGCTCACCACTACGGGGAAGCTCCTACAATGAGCAGTTCTTC. Its protein product is CASSPLRGSSYNEQFF.

This rearrangement joins TRBV19 to TRBJ2-2; perhaps TRBD2 as D (7 bases). CDR1 LNHDA and CDR2 SQIVND come from the germline V gene (reference sequence). The length of the CDR3 is 14 residues. V lost 5 bases and J 5 bases, leaving 12 bases between the germline ends. CDR3 DNA: TGTGCCAGTAGTTCGGGGGGCGTGACCGGGGAGCTGTTTTTT. Amino acids: CASSSGGVTGELFF. Using reference TRBV19 and TRBJ2-2 for the parts outside the CDR3, the full variable domain is DGGITQSPKYLFRKEGQNVTLSCEQNLNHDAMYWYRQDPGQGLRLIYYSQIVNDFQKGDIAEGYSVSREKKESFPLTVTSAQKNPTAFYLCASSSGGVTGELFFGEGSRLTVL.

This clonotype occurred a few times. V and J are TRBV20-1 and TRBJ2-7; TRBD2 might be the D (5 bases). There are 12 residues in the CDR3. Trimming took off 5 bases at V and 6 bases at J, with 14 bases between the two ends. In germline, CDR1 is DFQATT, CDR2 SNEGSKA (reference sequence). CDR3 amino acids: CSAAIRDVEQYF. In DNA form, the CDR3 reads TGCAGTGCTGCAATCCGGGATGTCGAGCAGTACTTC.

This clonotype was detected many times. The chain has TRBV13 and TRBJ1-6, with a weak D call TRBD1 (6 bases). CDR1 is PRHDT, CDR2 FYEKMQ, per germline (reference sequence). The ends were cut back, 6 bases at V and 0 bases at J, with 12 bases in the middle. The CDR3 sequence is 16 residues long. The chain's CDR3 is CASRMQGSSYNSPLHF. The CDR3 DNA reads as TGTGCCAGCAGGATGCAGGGGAGCTCCTATAATTCACCCCTCCACTTT.

This clonotype was seen ten or more times. The chain couples TRBV3-1 to TRBJ2-2; 9 bases map to TRBD1. This CDR3 contains 15 residues. Per germline, CDR1 LGHDT and CDR2 YNNKEL (reference sequence). Trimming took 4 bases from V and 8 from J; bases not matched to a gene: 8. In DNA, the CDR3 is TGTGCCAGCAGCCCGAGGACAGGGGAAAAAGGGGAGCTGTTTTTT. Amino acid sequence: CASSPRTGEKGELFF.

This clonotype was detected a few times. The rearrangement joins TRBV28 to TRBJ1-2, with a tentative D call TRBD1 (5 bases). Per germline, CDR1 MDHEN and CDR2 SYDVKM. This CDR3 spans 12 amino acids. V was cut by 6 bases and J by 8 bases, with 13 bases left in between. The CDR3 spells CASRGVPGGYTF. The CDR3 DNA follows: TGTGCCAGCAGGGGGGTCCCGGGAGGCTACACCTTC.

The chain recombines TRBV29-1 with TRBJ2-5; TRBD2 might be the D (6 bases). This CDR3 is built from 14 residues. With 4 bases removed from V and 4 bases from J, the gap between germline ends came to 16 bases. CDR1 is SQVTM, CDR2 ANQGSEA, per germline. The CDR3 reads CSVVLRGTRETQYF. DNA of the CDR3: TGCAGCGTTGTCCTGCGGGGTACGCGAGAGACCCAGTACTTC.

This clonotype has at least ten counts. V is TRBV4-1 and J is TRBJ1-5; no reliable D call. Per the germline V gene, CDR1 is MGHRA and CDR2 is YSYEKL. The CDR3 is made up of 14 amino acids. V was cut by 1 base and J by 9 bases, with 13 bases left in between. CDR3 nucleotides: TGCGCCAGCAGCCAAGGAGAGGGTGAGCGGCCCCAGCATTTT. This sequence encodes CASSQGEGERPQHF.

This chain uses TRBV18 with TRBJ2-5; possibly TRBD1 or TRBD2 for D (5 bases each). Looked up from germline, CDR1 is KGHSH and CDR2 is LQKENI. V was trimmed by 4 bases and J by 8 bases, leaving 17 bases between them. The CDR3 runs 14 residues. The CDR3 DNA is TGTGCCAGCTCACGGAAGGGACCCGCCGAAACCCAGTACTTC. Its translation: CASSRKGPAETQYF.